This paragraph reports one T cell receptor (beta chain). Its antigen is not known. This sample stems from a study of T cells expressing NK-cell markers. In the study overall: Sorted CD3+CD56-NKG2C+, CD3+CD56+NKG2C- and CD3+CD56+NKG2C+ T cells were the source of the TCR beta repertoires. General study findings and limits: Whether expanded NKG2C+ T cell clones were HCMV specific stayed uncertain.

TCRdb re-called the 5' RACE reads and gives one entry per CDR3 protein, without DNA. The sample table sets out just under 150,000 distinct CDR3 sequences. In germline, CDR1 is SQVTM, CDR2 ANQGSEA. This CDR3 region has 12 residues. This sequence joins TRBV29-1 and TRBJ1-2; there is no DNA to check the TCRdb D call of TRBD1. Material for sequencing was blood T cells: a sorted CD56 or NKG2C T cell subset, CD4+ or CD8+ T cells, or bulk PBMC T cells (not recorded which). The receptor's source is a man younger than 35 in good health. The CDR3 is CSVEQGGNGYTF. The full variable domain, its missing parts supplied by reference TRBV29-1 and TRBJ1-2, is SAVISQKPSRDICQRGTSLTIQCQVDSQVTMMFWYRQQPGQSLTLIATANQGSEATYESGFVIDKFPISRPNLTFSTLTVSNMSPEDSSIYLCSVEQGGNGYTFGSGTRLTVV.